The 26 T cell receptor beta chains presented below share a single source sample, sequenced in a study of blood T cell repertoires in COVID-19 (dated by TCRdb to the early 2020s). Preparation of the library involved the immunoSEQ multiplex PCR assay. Here the immuneACCESS table is served through TCRdb, limited to in-frame sequences with V and J called. Missing clones are a known gap in these copies; in checked studies unresolved V genes cover under half, and the rest lacks a known reason. The sample yields about 290,000 clones; 89% were counted once. The ten largest make up over 8.5% of the sample. The sample comprised peripheral blood. The receptors shown here come from a woman in her twenties or thirties with COVID-19, enrolled during active disease.

The V call is TRBV6-6, the J call TRBJ1-2, with TRBD1 matching over 12 bases. With 2 bases clipped from V and 5 bases from J, the junction kept 3 bases outside the gene matches. Germline V lookup: CDR1 MNHNY, CDR2 SVGAGI (reference sequence). This CDR3 is 15 amino acids long. The CDR3 here is CASSYGDRGQYGYTF. The DNA of the CDR3 is TGTGCCAGCAGTTACGGGGACAGGGGGCAGTATGGCTACACCTTC.

CDR3 sequence (DNA): TGTGCCAGCAGTCCGCGTAATCCCTACAATGAGCAGTTCTTC. It specifies CASSPRNPYNEQFF. The genes are TRBV6-5 and TRBJ2-1; D gene ambiguous. The CDR3 sequence is 14 residues long. Per germline, CDR1 MNHEY and CDR2 SVGAGI. Trimming took 5 bases from V and 2 from J, leaving 10 bases between them.

V usage is TRBV6-2 or TRBV6-3 and J usage is TRBJ2-7, with 8 positions matching TRBD2. Per germline, CDR1 MNHEY and CDR2 SVGEGT. The trim removed 5 bases at V and 2 bases at J, leaving 11 bases unmatched. The CDR3 extends over 16 amino acids. The CDR3 loop is CASSPPPAGATYEQYF. The CDR3 bases are TGTGCCAGCAGTCCCCCCCCAGCGGGGGCAACCTACGAGCAGTACTTC.

The chain employs TRBV7-6 and TRBJ2-2, with D perhaps matching TRBD2 (7 bases). Germline values: CDR1 SGHVS, CDR2 FNYEAQ. The CDR3 sequence is 15 residues long. V was trimmed by 6 bases and J by 4 bases, leaving 15 bases between them. In DNA form, the CDR3 reads TGTGCCAGCAGATTCACTGGGGGGGCCACCGGGGAGCTGTTTTTT. Protein: CASRFTGGATGELFF. The full variable domain, completed using reference TRBV7-6 and TRBJ2-2, is GAGVSQSPRYKVTKRGQDVALRCDPISGHVSLYWYRQALGQGPEFLTYFNYEAQQDKSGLPNDRFSAERPEGSISTLTIQRTEQRDSAMYRCASRFTGGATGELFFGEGSRLTVL.

The chain combines TRBV21-1 with TRBJ1-4. TRBV21-1 is a documented pseudogene. This CDR3 is 19 amino acids long. The CDR3 here is CASSKDLGRLGMVNEKLFF. CDR3 in DNA: TGTGCCAGCAGCAAAGATTTGGGTCGACTTGGCATGGTGAATGAAAAACTGTTTTTT.

The chain has TRBV20-1 and TRBJ1-2; D gene uncertain. The CDR3 runs to 11 residues. V lost 8 bases and J 8 bases, leaving 15 bases between the germline ends. Germline V gives CDR1 DFQATT, CDR2 SNEGSKA (reference sequence). CDR3 DNA: TGCAGTCACATGCGGGGATTAGGCTACACCTTC. This encodes CSHMRGLGYTF.

The rearrangement joins TRBV5-1 to TRBJ1-4; 10 nucleotides line up with TRBD1. Trimming removed 0 bases from V and 6 bases from J; junction bases left unmatched: 8. The CDR3 is 17 amino acids. The germline CDR1 and CDR2 sequences are SGHRS and YFSETQ. This CDR3 reads CASSLGNPGTGDEKLFF. In DNA, the CDR3 is TGCGCCAGCAGCTTGGGGAATCCCGGGACAGGGGATGAAAAACTGTTTTTT.

V gene TRBV27 combines with J gene TRBJ2-1; the D gene is possibly TRBD2 (5 bases). The CDR3 has 13 amino acids. The germline V gene encodes CDR1 MNHEY and CDR2 SMNVEV (reference sequence). V was cut by 3 bases and J by 7 bases, with 10 bases left in between. CDR3 DNA sequence: TGTGCCAGCAGTTTTATGCCGGGGAATGAGCAGTTCTTC. As protein: CASSFMPGNEQFF.

J is TRBJ1-5 and V is TRBV4-1; 8 bases fit TRBD1. The germline V gene encodes CDR1 MGHRA and CDR2 YSYEKL. V was clipped by 2 bases and J by 2 bases; unmatched bases: 11. CDR3 length: 18 residues. The CDR3 bases are TGCGCCAGCAGCCAACCTCGGACAGGGAATACGGGCAATCAGCCCCAGCATTTT. Its protein is CASSQPRTGNTGNQPQHF.

This clone was recorded once. The chain combines TRBV24-1 with TRBJ2-5, with 7 bases matching TRBD1. The CDR3 contains 15 residues. V trimming: 3 bases; J trimming: 5 bases; junction bases outside the gene matches: 8. Germline loops: CDR1 KGHDR, CDR2 SFDVKD. The CDR3 nucleotides are TGTGCCACCAGTGATCCTACAGGGGACGTCGAGACCCAGTACTTC. Translated, it gives CATSDPTGDVETQYF.

This chain joins TRBV4-1 and TRBJ1-4, with a tentative D call TRBD1 (5 bases). The CDR3 totals 16 residues. Germline assignment: CDR1 MGHRA and CDR2 YSYEKL. The germline V and J ends were trimmed by 3 bases and 5 bases, with 16 bases remaining between them. The CDR3 spells CASSQGRGVLNEKLFF. Written as DNA, the CDR3 is TGCGCCAGCAGCCAGGGGCGCGGGGTACTAAATGAAAAACTGTTTTTT.

The chain links TRBV4-1 to TRBJ2-5; 7 bases agree with TRBD1. The V segment lost 8 bases and the J segment 4 bases; nucleotides outside the gene matches: 7. Germline V gene sequence: CDR1 MGHRA, CDR2 YSYEKL. The CDR3 extends over 13 amino acids. The CDR3 region is CASGTGVGETQYF. The DNA of the CDR3 is TGCGCCAGCGGAACAGGGGTCGGAGAGACCCAGTACTTC.

The CDR3 sequence: CASSHLGGGDTQYF. The CDR3 DNA follows: TGTGCCAGCAGCCACTTAGGGGGTGGAGATACGCAGTATTTT. The chain employs TRBV3-1 (or the pseudogene TRBV3-2) and TRBJ2-3; TRBD1 is a possible D gene (6 bases). Trimming took off 3 bases at V and 5 bases at J, with 12 bases between the two ends. Looked up from germline, CDR1 is LGHDT and CDR2 is YNNKEL (reference sequence). There are 14 residues in the CDR3.

This clone was observed a few times. This chain joins TRBV5-1 and TRBJ1-4; no clear D. Germline V gene lookup returns CDR1 SGHRS and CDR2 YFSETQ. The ends were cut back, 4 bases at V and 7 bases at J, with 20 bases in the middle. This CDR3 has 16 residues. CDR3 sequence reads: CASSQSMGGFGEKLFF. CDR3 coding DNA: TGCGCCAGCAGCCAATCCATGGGAGGGTTTGGTGAAAAACTGTTTTTT.

This clone was seen just once. The chain links TRBV28 to TRBJ1-1, with 8 bases matching TRBD1. This CDR3 comprises 15 residues. Germline trimming cut 3 bases from V and 4 bases from J; bases unmatched to any gene: 7. Germline lookup yields CDR1 MDHEN and CDR2 SYDVKM. CDR3 sequence: CASSLDRASPTEAFF. CDR3 bases: TGTGCCAGCAGTTTGGACAGGGCGAGCCCCACTGAAGCTTTCTTT.

Note on this clone: Other DNA sequences from this sample encode an identical CDR3 as well. The V call is TRBV20-1, the J call TRBJ1-2, with a weak D call TRBD1 (5 bases). Deletions cut 2 bases from V and 4 bases from J, with 5 bases between. This CDR3 has 11 amino acids. CDR1 DFQATT and CDR2 SNEGSKA come from the germline V gene (reference sequence). The CDR3 sequence is CSARQGYGYTF. In DNA form, the CDR3 reads TGCAGTGCTAGACAGGGCTATGGCTACACCTTC.

The V gene is TRBV4-1, the J gene TRBJ1-1; the D gene is possibly TRBD1 (6 bases). From germline, CDR1 is MGHRA and CDR2 YSYEKL. The CDR3 loop spans 14 amino acids. Between the trimmed V and J ends, which lost 0 bases and 7 bases, there was a span of 12 bases. Written as DNA, the CDR3 is TGCGCCAGCAGCCAAGATCCAGGGGTTGGTGAAGCTTTCTTT. Translating gives CASSQDPGVGEAFF.

The V call is TRBV5-5, the J call TRBJ2-7; D is unresolved. Trimming pared 4 bases from V and 3 bases from J, leaving 5 bases between. The CDR3 runs to 11 residues. Germline lookup yields CDR1 SGHKS and CDR2 YYEKEE (reference sequence). This CDR3 is CASSLFYEQYF. The DNA for the CDR3 is TGTGCCAGCAGCCTATTCTACGAGCAGTACTTC.

The chain links TRBV3-1 (or the pseudogene TRBV3-2) to TRBJ2-4; TRBD2 agrees at 7 bases. Germline V lookup: CDR1 LGHDT, CDR2 YNNKEL (reference sequence). Trimming at V came to 4 bases and at J to 7 bases, leaving 4 bases not matched to a gene. This CDR3 has 13 residues. CDR3 protein: CASSPGTTNIQYF. In nucleotides, the CDR3 is TGTGCCAGCAGCCCCGGGACTACCAACATTCAGTACTTC.

The chain is built from TRBV7-9 and TRBJ1-1; D gene uncertain. The germline V gene has CDR1 SEHNR and CDR2 FQNEAQ (reference sequence). V was clipped by 1 base and J by 5 bases, with 5 bases between them. This CDR3 has 12 amino acids. DNA for the CDR3: TGTGCCAGCAGCTTAGGGGCAACTGAAGCTTTCTTT. Amino acids: CASSLGATEAFF.

Only a few counts were recorded for this clone. The V gene is TRBV6-1, the J gene TRBJ1-2; D not resolved. The germline CDR1 and CDR2 sequences are MNHNS and SASEGT. The CDR3 is 15 amino acids. V lost 2 bases to trimming and J lost 0 bases, with 10 bases between them. The DNA for the CDR3 is TGTGCCAGCAGTGAAACATGGGGAGCTAACTATGGCTACACCTTC. This codes for CASSETWGANYGYTF.

This chain links TRBV15 with TRBJ1-2, with TRBD1 matching over 7 bases. CDR3 size: 20 residues. The ends lost 4 bases at V and 0 bases at J; junction bases unmatched: 20. CDR1 is LNHNV and CDR2 is YYDKDF in the germline V gene (reference sequence). For the CDR3, the DNA is TGTGCCACCAGCACACCGATGACAGGGAAACGCGGCAGGGCTAACTATGGCTACACCTTC. It is translated as CATSTPMTGKRGRANYGYTF.

The chain carries TRBV5-1 and TRBJ2-7; D might be TRBD1 (6 bases). Per the germline V gene, CDR1 is SGHRS and CDR2 is YFSETQ. The CDR3 is 12 amino acids. The V end was cut by 4 bases, the J end by 4 bases, with 9 bases between. Here the CDR3 DNA reads TGCGCCAGCAGCGGGGGCAATTACGAGCAGTACTTC. This sequence encodes CASSGGNYEQYF.

V gene TRBV4-1 combines with J gene TRBJ2-7; 7 nucleotides agree with TRBD2. The CDR3 contains 14 residues. Germline V lookup: CDR1 MGHRA, CDR2 YSYEKL. V was pared by 2 bases and J by 4 bases, with 5 bases of the junction left unmatched. The CDR3 reads CASSQRGVLYEQYF. The CDR3, as DNA: TGCGCCAGCAGCCAACGGGGGGTTCTTTACGAGCAGTACTTC.

This sequence joins TRBV20-1 and TRBJ1-5; D perhaps matches TRBD1 (5 bases). Between the trimmed V and J ends, which lost 3 bases and 6 bases, there was a span of 12 bases. Germline values: CDR1 DFQATT, CDR2 SNEGSKA (reference sequence). The CDR3 extends over 13 amino acids. The CDR3 loop reads CSASPGTRQPQHF. CDR3 coding DNA: TGCAGTGCTAGTCCCGGGACTCGTCAGCCCCAGCATTTT.

In its sample, this clone was seen many times. The chain carries TRBV18 and TRBJ2-2; D might be TRBD2 (6 bases). With 5 bases removed from V and 3 bases from J, the gap between germline ends came to 16 bases. CDR1 and CDR2 from the germline V gene are KGHSH and LQKENI. This CDR3 spans 16 amino acids. The chain's CDR3 is CASSDQGGDYTGELFF. The DNA for the CDR3 is TGTGCCAGCTCAGACCAGGGCGGGGATTACACCGGGGAGCTGTTTTTT.